This T cell receptor (beta chain) came from a study of shared T cell receptors in the human thymus. This clone is a singleton in its sample. This table comes from immunoSEQ multiplex PCR, and its TCRdb copy is limited to in-frame clones, with some not included. Of over 650,000 clones in the sample, around 87% are singletons; the top ten hold roughly 0.0089%. Germline values: CDR1 KGHSH, CDR2 LQKENI. The CDR3 is 14 residues long. V gave up 6 bases and J gave up 4 bases, with 15 bases separating them. The sample also formed part of further work on human thymus T cells. That work contributes: Resections from corrective heart surgery supplied the thymus tissue. Related research has reported that thymic repertoires overlap highly among unrelated individuals.

This chain uses TRBV18 with TRBJ1-1; D may be TRBD1 (6 bases). The sample comprised thymocytes. The receptor comes from a boy in the first two years of life with a congenital heart defect. The CDR3 region is CASSFIQGCTEAFF. DNA of the CDR3: TGTGCCAGCTCGTTCATACAGGGATGCACTGAAGCTTTCTTT. Full variable domain (remainder filled in from reference TRBV18 and TRBJ1-1): NAGVMQNPRHLVRRRGQEARLRCSPMKGHSHVYWYRQLPEEGLKFMVYLQKENIIDESGMPKERFSAEFPKEGPSILRIQQVVRGDSAAYFCASSFIQGCTEAFFGQGTRLTVV.